The T cell receptor beta chain under discussion was sequenced for a study of blood T cell repertoires in COVID-19. The wider study: Whether acute or convalescent, the COVID-19 samples came from the United States, Italy and Spain.

On this clone itself: One end of the junction does not line up with germline, which may come from a read error.

Patients at the Seattle site were enrolled during active infection and followed longitudinally. The repertoire was sequenced with immunoSEQ multiplex PCR; TCRdb's copy has only in-frame clones and lacks some. The data hold around 480,000 clones, with roughly 88% observed a single time. The CDR3 consists of 14 residues. CDR1 and CDR2 (germline): MNHEY, SVGAGI. The sequenced sample was peripheral blood. The TCR sequence derives from a woman in her forties or fifties with COVID-19, enrolled during active disease. The rearrangement joins TRBV6-5 to TRBJ2-7, with D perhaps matching TRBD1 (5 bases). The DNA for the CDR3 is TGTGCCAGCAGTTCTCACAGGCTACCCTACGCGCAGTACTTC. Translating it yields CASSSHRLPYAQYF.